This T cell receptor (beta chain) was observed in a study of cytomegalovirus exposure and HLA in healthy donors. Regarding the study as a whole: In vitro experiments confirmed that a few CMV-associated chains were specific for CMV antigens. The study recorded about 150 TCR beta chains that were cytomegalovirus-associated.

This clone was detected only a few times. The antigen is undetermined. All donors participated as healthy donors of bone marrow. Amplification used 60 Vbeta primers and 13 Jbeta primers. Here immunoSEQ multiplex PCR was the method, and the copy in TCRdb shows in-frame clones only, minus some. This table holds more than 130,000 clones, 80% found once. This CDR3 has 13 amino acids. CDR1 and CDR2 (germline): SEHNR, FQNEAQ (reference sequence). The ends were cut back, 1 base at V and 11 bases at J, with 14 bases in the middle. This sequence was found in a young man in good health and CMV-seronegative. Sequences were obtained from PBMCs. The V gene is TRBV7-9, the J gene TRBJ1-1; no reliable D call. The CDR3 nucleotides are TGTGCCAGCAGCTTAGGAGGGTTGGCAGTGGCTTTCTTT. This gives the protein CASSLGGLAVAFF.